This T cell receptor beta chain was recorded in a study of blood T cell repertoires in COVID-19 (dated by TCRdb to 2020 to 2021). General notes on the study: Samples from collaborators originated in the United States, Italy and Spain and spanned both the acute and convalescent phases of COVID-19. Nearly every sample came with metadata listing a de-identified subject ID, COVID-19 status, age in years and sex. The repertoires were made available in a free public database intended to serve as a resource for research on the immune response to SARS-CoV-2. Subjects who had been exposed to COVID-19, were actively infected with it, or had recovered from it provided the deeply sampled blood TCRbeta repertoires that made up the dataset. Where HLA class I and class II types were available, the types were taken from metadata supplied by the sample provider, not from assay-based typing. The material from the prospective study consisted of cDNA or gDNA derived from T cells, B-cell-depleted T cells, or PBMCs. The samples were drawn from two sources: the first 160 participants of the ongoing ImmuneRACE study, and 1,000 to 1,500 subjects contributed by 6 global collaborators.

To note about this clone: No antigen is known for it. Base qualities are not recorded, but no much larger clone differs from it by a single base.

Each collaborating institution followed its own protocols to collect whole blood in K2EDTA tubes. For TCRbeta analysis, collaborator samples were shipped as frozen whole blood, as isolated PBMCs, or as DNA extracted from either sample type. General findings and caveats noted by the study authors: The quantity of clinical and demographic metadata differed by source and by participant and was supplied without curation.

The CDR1 and CDR2 encoded by the germline V gene are MDHEN and SYDVKM. The CDR3 measures 12 amino acids from cysteine to phenylalanine. CDR3 DNA only is kept here, 36 bases in frame from base 1. The junction carries 7 bases between V and J, which are trimmed by 3 bases and 5 bases respectively. The immunoSEQ Assay, a bias-controlled multiplex PCR, was used to amplify TCRbeta CDR3 regions from genomic DNA. On the authors' methods: The number of nucleated cells in each sample was estimated from the amplification of reference gene primers within the assay. To quantify the absolute abundance of each unique TCRbeta CDR3 rearrangement, sequence reads were collapsed and filtered. For each sample, productive Simpson clonality was calculated as the square root of Simpson's diversity index across productive rearrangements. What TCRdb holds here is the immuneACCESS table cut down to in-frame rearrangements. Part of the clones is not present; checked against another copy, under half of the missing clones reflect an unresolved V gene, and the others are unexplained. Clonal size and the V and J genes are those of that table, whereas D and trimming came from the DNA. The sample profile shows more than 90,000 clones; about 70% of them were found once. The ten largest clones represent roughly 25% of the sample.

Sequencing was carried out using peripheral blood. This clonotype was sampled from a woman in her sixties in a cohort sampled during active or convalescent COVID-19. The sequence joins TRBV28 to TRBJ1-2, with an unclear D gene assignment. The sequenced DNA: TGTGCCAGCAGTTTTCGGGAATATGGCTACACCTTC. Its protein product is CASSFREYGYTF.